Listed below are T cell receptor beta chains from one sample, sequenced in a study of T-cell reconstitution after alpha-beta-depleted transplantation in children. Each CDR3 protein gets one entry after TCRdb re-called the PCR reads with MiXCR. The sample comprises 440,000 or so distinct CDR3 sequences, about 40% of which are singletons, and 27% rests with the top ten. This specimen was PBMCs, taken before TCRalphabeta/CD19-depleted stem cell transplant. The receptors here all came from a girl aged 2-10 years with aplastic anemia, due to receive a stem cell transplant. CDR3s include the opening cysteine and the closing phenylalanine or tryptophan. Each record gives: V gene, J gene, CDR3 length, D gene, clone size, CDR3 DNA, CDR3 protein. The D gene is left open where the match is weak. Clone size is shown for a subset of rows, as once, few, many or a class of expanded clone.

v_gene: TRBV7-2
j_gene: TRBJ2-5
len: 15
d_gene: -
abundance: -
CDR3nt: TGTGCCAGCAGCTTAGGGGGGAGGACAGTAGAGACCCAGTACTTC
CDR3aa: CASSLGGRTVETQYF

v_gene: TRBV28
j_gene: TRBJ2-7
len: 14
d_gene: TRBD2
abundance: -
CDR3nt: TGTGCCAGCAGTCCCGAGGGACTAGCCTACGAGCAGTACTTC
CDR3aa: CASSPEGLAYEQYF

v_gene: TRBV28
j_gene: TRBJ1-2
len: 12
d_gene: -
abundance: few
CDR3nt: TGTGCCAGCAGTACAGGGAACTATGGCTACACCTTC
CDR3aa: CASSTGNYGYTF

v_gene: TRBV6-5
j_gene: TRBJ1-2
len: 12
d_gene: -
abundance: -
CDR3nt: TGTGCCAGCAGTAGCCAAACTGGTGGCTACACCTTC
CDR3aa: CASSSQTGGYTF

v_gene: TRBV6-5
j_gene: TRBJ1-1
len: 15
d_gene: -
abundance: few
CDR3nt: TGTGCCAGCAGTTACTCCCGAAAGGGTTCGACTGAAGCTTTCTTT
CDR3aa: CASSYSRKGSTEAFF

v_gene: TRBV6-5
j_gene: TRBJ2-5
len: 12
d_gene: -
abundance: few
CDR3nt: TGTGCCAGCCAACAAGGAGAAGAGACCCAGTACTTC
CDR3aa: CASQQGEETQYF

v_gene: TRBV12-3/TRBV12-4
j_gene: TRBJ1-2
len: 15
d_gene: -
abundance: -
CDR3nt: TGTGCCAGCAGTTTAACGGGGCAGCCTAACTATGGCTACACCTTC
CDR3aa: CASSLTGQPNYGYTF

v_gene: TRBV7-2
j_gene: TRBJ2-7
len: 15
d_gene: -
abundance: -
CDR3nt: TGTGCCAGCAGCTTAGGTGGACAACCAGGCTACGAGCAGTACTTC
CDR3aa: CASSLGGQPGYEQYF

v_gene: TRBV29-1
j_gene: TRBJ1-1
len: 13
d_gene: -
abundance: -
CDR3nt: TGCAGCGTTGTTAGGGGATGGACGACTGAAGCTTTCTTT
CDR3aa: CSVVRGWTTEAFF

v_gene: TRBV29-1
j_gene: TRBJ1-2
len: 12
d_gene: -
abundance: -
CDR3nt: TGCAGCGTTGAAAGGGCAACCTATGGCTACACCTTC
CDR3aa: CSVERATYGYTF

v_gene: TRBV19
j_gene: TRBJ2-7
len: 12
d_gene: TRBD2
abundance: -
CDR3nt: TGTGCCAGCGGGAGGCCTCCCCACGAGCAGTACTTC
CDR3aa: CASGRPPHEQYF

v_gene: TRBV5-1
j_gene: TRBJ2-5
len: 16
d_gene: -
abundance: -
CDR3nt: TGCGCCAGCAGCCTCCGTACCGGGGCTGCCCAAGAGACCCAGTACTTC
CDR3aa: CASSLRTGAAQETQYF

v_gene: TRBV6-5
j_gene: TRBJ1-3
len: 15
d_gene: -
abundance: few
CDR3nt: TGTGCCAGCAGTTACGGGCAACTCCATGGAAACACCATATATTTT
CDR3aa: CASSYGQLHGNTIYF

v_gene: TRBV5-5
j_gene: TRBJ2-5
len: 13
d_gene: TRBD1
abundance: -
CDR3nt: TGTGCCAGCGGCGGACAGGGGGGAGAGACCCAGTACTTC
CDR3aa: CASGGQGGETQYF

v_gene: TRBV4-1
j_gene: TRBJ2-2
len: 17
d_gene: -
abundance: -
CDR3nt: TGCGCCAGCAGCCAAGACGTGGGGGGATACCTCACCGGGGAGCTGTTTTTT
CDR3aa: CASSQDVGGYLTGELFF

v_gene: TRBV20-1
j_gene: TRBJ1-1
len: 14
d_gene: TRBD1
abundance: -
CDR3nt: TGCAGTGCTAGACGGGACAGCGAGAACACTGAAGCTTTCTTT
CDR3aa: CSARRDSENTEAFF

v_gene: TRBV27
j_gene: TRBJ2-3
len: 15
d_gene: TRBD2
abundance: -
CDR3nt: TGTGCCAGCAGTTTAAAGACTAGCGGGACAGATACGCAGTATTTT
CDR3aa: CASSLKTSGTDTQYF

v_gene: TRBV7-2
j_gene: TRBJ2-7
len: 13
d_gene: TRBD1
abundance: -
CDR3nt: TGTGCCAGCAGCCCAAGGGACAGTCACGAGCAGTACTTC
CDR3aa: CASSPRDSHEQYF

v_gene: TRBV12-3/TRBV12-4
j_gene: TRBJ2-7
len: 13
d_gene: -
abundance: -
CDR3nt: TGTGCCAGCACGATAAGCGACTCCTACGAGCAGTACTTC
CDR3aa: CASTISDSYEQYF

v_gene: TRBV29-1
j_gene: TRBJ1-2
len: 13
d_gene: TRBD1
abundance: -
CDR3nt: TGCAGCCTCCAGGGGACAGGGGGCGGTGGCTACACCTTC
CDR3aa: CSLQGTGGGGYTF

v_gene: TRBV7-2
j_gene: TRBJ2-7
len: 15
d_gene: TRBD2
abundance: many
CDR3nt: TGTGCCAGCAGCTCACTCGGGACTAGCGGAAACGAGCAGTACTTC
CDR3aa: CASSSLGTSGNEQYF

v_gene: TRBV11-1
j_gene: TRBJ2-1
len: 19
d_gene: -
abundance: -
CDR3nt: TGTGCCAGCAGCCCCGAAATCGTTAAATTGCGAAGCTCCTACAATGAGCAGTTCTTC
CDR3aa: CASSPEIVKLRSSYNEQFF

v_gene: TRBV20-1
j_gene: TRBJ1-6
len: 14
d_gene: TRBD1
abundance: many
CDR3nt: TGCAGTGCTGGGACAGGGGGCCCTAATTCACCCCTCCACTTT
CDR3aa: CSAGTGGPNSPLHF

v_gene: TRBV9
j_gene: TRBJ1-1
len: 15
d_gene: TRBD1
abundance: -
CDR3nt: TGTGCCAGCAGCCCAGGGACAGCTGCGAACACTGAAGCTTTCTTT
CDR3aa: CASSPGTAANTEAFF

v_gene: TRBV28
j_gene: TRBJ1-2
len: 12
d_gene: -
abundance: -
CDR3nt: TGTGCCAGCAGTTTTCCTGGGACTGGCTACACCTTC
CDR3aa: CASSFPGTGYTF

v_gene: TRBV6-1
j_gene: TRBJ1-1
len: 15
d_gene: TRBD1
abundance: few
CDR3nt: TGTGCCAGCATGGGGCAGGGGGCTAAGAACACTGAAGCTTTCTTT
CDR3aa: CASMGQGAKNTEAFF

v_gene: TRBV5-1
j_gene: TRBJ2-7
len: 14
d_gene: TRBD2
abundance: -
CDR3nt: TGCGCCAGCAGCTTCGGGGGGACGGGGATCGAGCAGTACTTC
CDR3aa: CASSFGGTGIEQYF

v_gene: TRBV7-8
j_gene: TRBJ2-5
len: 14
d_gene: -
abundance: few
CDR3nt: TGTGCCAGCAGCTTAGGCGTGGAACAAGAGACCCAGTACTTC
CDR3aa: CASSLGVEQETQYF

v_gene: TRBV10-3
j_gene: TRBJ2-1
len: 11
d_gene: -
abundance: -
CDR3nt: TGTGCCATCAGTACAAGGGATGAGCAGTTCTTC
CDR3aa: CAISTRDEQFF

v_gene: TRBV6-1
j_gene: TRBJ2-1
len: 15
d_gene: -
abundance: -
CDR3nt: TGTGCCAGCAGTCGAACGTTGGACCCCTACAATGAGCAGTTCTTC
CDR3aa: CASSRTLDPYNEQFF

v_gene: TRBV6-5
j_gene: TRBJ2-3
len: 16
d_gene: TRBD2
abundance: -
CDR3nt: TGTGCCAGCAGTTACGGGGTAGCGGGAGGGCCTTATACGCAGTATTTT
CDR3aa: CASSYGVAGGPYTQYF

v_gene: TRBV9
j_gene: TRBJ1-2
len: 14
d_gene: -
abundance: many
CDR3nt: TGTGCCAGCAGCGACCCGACGGCTAACTATGGCTACACCTTC
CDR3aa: CASSDPTANYGYTF

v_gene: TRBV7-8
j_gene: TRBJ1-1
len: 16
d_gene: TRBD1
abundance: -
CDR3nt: TGTGCCAGCAGCTTACAGGAACAGGGGGCGAACACTGAAGCTTTCTTT
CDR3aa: CASSLQEQGANTEAFF

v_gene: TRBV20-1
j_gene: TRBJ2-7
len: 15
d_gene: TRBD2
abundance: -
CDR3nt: TGCAGTGCTAGAGATCAGAGTAGCGGGACTAGTGAGCAGTACTTC
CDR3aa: CSARDQSSGTSEQYF